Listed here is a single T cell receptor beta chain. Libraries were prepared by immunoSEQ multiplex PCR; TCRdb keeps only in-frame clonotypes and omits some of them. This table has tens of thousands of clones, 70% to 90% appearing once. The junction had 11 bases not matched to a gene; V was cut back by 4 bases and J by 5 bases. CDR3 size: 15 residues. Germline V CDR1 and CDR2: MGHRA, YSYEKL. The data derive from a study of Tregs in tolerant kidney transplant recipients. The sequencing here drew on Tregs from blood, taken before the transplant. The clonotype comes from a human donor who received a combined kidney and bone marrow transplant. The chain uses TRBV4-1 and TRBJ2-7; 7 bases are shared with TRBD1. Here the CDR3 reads CASSPILTGKNEQYF. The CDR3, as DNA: TGCGCCAGCAGCCCAATATTGACAGGGAAGAACGAGCAGTACTTC.